These T cell receptor beta chains were read from a single sample in a study of T cells after yellow fever vaccination. Each CDR3 protein gets one entry after TCRdb re-called the 5' RACE reads with MiXCR. The sample records 350,000 to 450,000 distinct CDR3 sequences, approximately 18% being singletons. Sequencing was performed on PBMCs, taken before the yellow fever booster vaccination. The origin of the receptors is a man between 18 and 29 years old who received the YFV17D yellow fever vaccine. CDR3s include the opening cysteine and the closing phenylalanine or tryptophan. Fields, in order: J gene, D gene, V gene, clone size, CDR3 DNA, CDR3 protein. The D gene is left open where the match is weak. The listing skips clone size in some rows; elsewhere it reads once, few, many or a size class.

J: TRBJ2-1
D: NA
V: TRBV4-2
size: few
DNA: TGTGCCAGCAGCCAAGTCGTTGACCTCGACAGAGGTGACTCCTACAATGAGCAGTTCTTC
CDR3: CASSQVVDLDRGDSYNEQFF

J: TRBJ2-2
D: NA
V: TRBV6-5
size: NA
DNA: TGTGCCAGCAGTTACTCGGACAGCTCAGGGGAGCTGTTTTTT
CDR3: CASSYSDSSGELFF

J: TRBJ1-1
D: NA
V: TRBV6-5
size: many
DNA: TGTGCCAGCAGTTACTCCCGGGCGAACACTGAAGCTTTCTTT
CDR3: CASSYSRANTEAFF

J: TRBJ2-3
D: TRBD2
V: TRBV6-4
size: NA
DNA: TGTGCCAGCAGCCGTCCTAGCGGGGGGGTTCCCCAGTCAGATACGCAGTATTTT
CDR3: CASSRPSGGVPQSDTQYF

J: TRBJ1-5
D: NA
V: TRBV6-9
size: few
DNA: TGTGCCAGCAGTTATTCAGTCCCGGGGCCTTACAACCAGCCCCAGCATTTT
CDR3: CASSYSVPGPYNQPQHF

J: TRBJ2-4
D: NA
V: TRBV7-2
size: many
DNA: TGTGCCAGCAGCTTAAGCGGCAAAAACATTCAGTACTTC
CDR3: CASSLSGKNIQYF

J: TRBJ2-3
D: NA
V: TRBV11-2
size: few
DNA: TGTGCCAGCAGCCTAGACCCCAGCGCGGCGTTAGATACGCAGTATTTT
CDR3: CASSLDPSAALDTQYF

J: TRBJ2-5
D: NA
V: TRBV7-9
size: many
DNA: TGTGCCAGCAGCTTCCGGGAAGAGACCCAGTACTTC
CDR3: CASSFREETQYF

J: TRBJ2-5
D: NA
V: TRBV6-5
size: NA
DNA: TGTGCCAGCAGTTACTCGACCCCCGGGGCGCAAGAGACCCAGTACTTC
CDR3: CASSYSTPGAQETQYF

J: TRBJ1-2
D: NA
V: TRBV6-2/TRBV6-3
size: NA
DNA: TGTGCCAGCAGTTTAAGGGCGGCAGGGGATGGCTACACCTTC
CDR3: CASSLRAAGDGYTF

J: TRBJ2-5
D: NA
V: TRBV6-6
size: NA
DNA: TGTGCCAGCCGCAAATCTATTCTTGACAGGCTGAGGGAGACCCAGTACTTC
CDR3: CASRKSILDRLRETQYF

J: TRBJ2-7
D: TRBD1
V: TRBV5-1
size: NA
DNA: TGCGCCAGCAGCCCATACAGGGGAGCCTACGAGCAGTACTTC
CDR3: CASSPYRGAYEQYF

J: TRBJ2-7
D: NA
V: TRBV4-3
size: few
DNA: TGCGCCAGCAGCCAAGTTCACCGGGGAACCTACGAGCAGTACTTC
CDR3: CASSQVHRGTYEQYF

J: TRBJ2-5
D: TRBD2
V: TRBV6-2/TRBV6-3
size: few
DNA: TGTGCCAGCAGTTACAACCTAGCGGGGGGGCTCCAAGAGTCCCAGTACTTC
CDR3: CASSYNLAGGLQESQYF

J: TRBJ2-1
D: TRBD1
V: TRBV20-1
size: few
DNA: TGCAGTGCCAGCCGGGACAGCCTATACAATGAGCAGTTCTTC
CDR3: CSASRDSLYNEQFF

J: TRBJ1-4
D: TRBD1
V: TRBV5-1
size: NA
DNA: TGCGCCAGCAGCTTTTCCGGGACAGAAATTGAAAAACTGTTTTTT
CDR3: CASSFSGTEIEKLFF

J: TRBJ1-5
D: NA
V: TRBV29-1
size: few
DNA: TGCAGCGTTGCTGGACAGAGTAATCAGCCCCAGCATTTT
CDR3: CSVAGQSNQPQHF

J: TRBJ1-1
D: TRBD1
V: TRBV4-1
size: few
DNA: TGCGCCAGCAGCCAAGAGAGACAGGGGGCGTCGACTGAAGCTTTCTTT
CDR3: CASSQERQGASTEAFF

J: TRBJ2-5
D: TRBD1
V: TRBV7-2
size: NA
DNA: TGTGCCAGCAGCTCCATTAGGACAGGGCAGGAGACCCAGTACTTC
CDR3: CASSSIRTGQETQYF

J: TRBJ2-3
D: TRBD1
V: TRBV6-6
size: NA
DNA: TGTGCCAGCAGTTACTCTCTGGACAGGGGGGCAGATACGCAGTATTTT
CDR3: CASSYSLDRGADTQYF

J: TRBJ2-7
D: TRBD1
V: TRBV4-3
size: few
DNA: TGCGCCAGCAGCCCTGGACAGGGGGGGAACGAGCAGTACTTC
CDR3: CASSPGQGGNEQYF

J: TRBJ2-5
D: NA
V: TRBV7-2
size: few
DNA: TGTGCCAGCAGCTCGCTTCTGATAGCAATGGAGACCCAGTACTTC
CDR3: CASSSLLIAMETQYF

J: TRBJ2-1
D: TRBD2
V: TRBV7-3
size: NA
DNA: TGTGCCAGCAGCCCTACGGGGGGGGCGGTCTACAATGAGCAGTTCTTC
CDR3: CASSPTGGAVYNEQFF

J: TRBJ2-5
D: NA
V: TRBV6-2/TRBV6-3
size: NA
DNA: TGTGCCAGCAGTTACTCGGGGGCCGAACGGCATCCCAAAGAGACCCAGTACTTC
CDR3: CASSYSGAERHPKETQYF

J: TRBJ2-7
D: NA
V: TRBV3-1
size: NA
DNA: TGTGCCAGCAGCCTTACCGACTCCTCCGGGCAGTACTTC
CDR3: CASSLTDSSGQYF

J: TRBJ2-1
D: TRBD1
V: TRBV5-1
size: few
DNA: TGCGCCAGCAGCCTAGGACAGGATTACAATGAGCAGTTCTTC
CDR3: CASSLGQDYNEQFF

J: TRBJ2-1
D: TRBD2
V: TRBV7-2
size: NA
DNA: TGTGCCAGCAGCGTCTCCGGGACTAGCGGGGGTTTTTACAATGAGCAGTTCTTC
CDR3: CASSVSGTSGGFYNEQFF

J: TRBJ2-1
D: TRBD2
V: TRBV12-3/TRBV12-4
size: NA
DNA: TGTGCCAGCAGTTTATTCGGGACTACCTCCCACGGTGAGCAGTTCTTC
CDR3: CASSLFGTTSHGEQFF

J: TRBJ2-5
D: NA
V: TRBV27
size: few
DNA: TGTGCCAGCAGTCTTGGGCCGGGGAGACCCCACTTC
CDR3: CASSLGPGRPHF

J: TRBJ2-7
D: TRBD1
V: TRBV5-4
size: few
DNA: TGTGCCAGCAGCCACGGGACAGCTTACGAGCAGTACTTC
CDR3: CASSHGTAYEQYF

J: TRBJ1-4
D: NA
V: TRBV12-3/TRBV12-4
size: few
DNA: TGTGCCAGCAGTCCTATCGACCCCTACCGTAATGAAAAACTGTTTTTT
CDR3: CASSPIDPYRNEKLFF

J: TRBJ1-2
D: NA
V: TRBV7-2
size: NA
DNA: TGTGCCAGCAGGGCTAGAGACAGCAGCTATGGCTACACCTTC
CDR3: CASRARDSSYGYTF

J: TRBJ2-1
D: NA
V: TRBV7-3
size: NA
DNA: TGTGCCAGCAGCACTCCAGGGTTGTCCAATGAGCAGTTCTTC
CDR3: CASSTPGLSNEQFF

J: TRBJ1-2
D: NA
V: TRBV4-2
size: few
DNA: TGTGCCAGCAGCCAAGGTCGAGGCCAGCTTCTTTATGGCTACACCTTC
CDR3: CASSQGRGQLLYGYTF

J: TRBJ1-4
D: NA
V: TRBV7-2
size: NA
DNA: TGTGCCAGCAGCTCCCAGGGCACCTCTAATGAAAAACTGTTTTTT
CDR3: CASSSQGTSNEKLFF

J: TRBJ2-5
D: NA
V: TRBV4-3
size: few
DNA: TGCGCCAGCAGCCAAGAATGGGATTGGGCAGGGGGGCAAGAGACCCAGTACTTC
CDR3: CASSQEWDWAGGQETQYF

J: TRBJ2-7
D: NA
V: TRBV3-1
size: NA
DNA: TGTGCCAGCAGCCGGAGACAGGTCGGACCCTACGAGCAGTACTTC
CDR3: CASSRRQVGPYEQYF

J: TRBJ2-7
D: NA
V: TRBV7-3
size: few
DNA: TGTGCCAGCAGCTTAGGGCCTCGGCAGGGCGAGCAGTACTTC
CDR3: CASSLGPRQGEQYF

J: TRBJ2-5
D: NA
V: TRBV5-6
size: many
DNA: TGTGCCAGCAGCTTGGGGGCAGGGCGGGAGACCCAGTACTTC
CDR3: CASSLGAGRETQYF

J: TRBJ2-1
D: TRBD2
V: TRBV6-5
size: few
DNA: TGTGCCAGCAGTTACTCGACTAGCGGACTCTACAATGAGCAGTTCTTC
CDR3: CASSYSTSGLYNEQFF

J: TRBJ1-2
D: NA
V: TRBV20-1
size: NA
DNA: TGCAGTGCACGGTTGGAGGGCTACACCTTC
CDR3: CSARLEGYTF

J: TRBJ2-2
D: TRBD1
V: TRBV18
size: NA
DNA: TGTGCCAGCTCATCGACCGGGACAGGGGGCCGGATCGGGGAGCTGTTTTTT
CDR3: CASSSTGTGGRIGELFF

J: TRBJ2-2
D: NA
V: TRBV7-9
size: NA
DNA: TGTGCCAGCAGCCTTCGTGACGGTAACACCGGGGAGCTGTTTTTT
CDR3: CASSLRDGNTGELFF

J: TRBJ2-3
D: NA
V: TRBV12-3/TRBV12-4
size: NA
DNA: TGTGCCAGCAGTTTATACAGCGGGCCTAGCACAGATACGCAGTATTTT
CDR3: CASSLYSGPSTDTQYF

J: TRBJ2-1
D: TRBD1
V: TRBV7-9
size: NA
DNA: TGTGCCAGCAGCAGTAGGGACAGGGGAGTAAATGAGCAGTTCTTC
CDR3: CASSSRDRGVNEQFF

J: TRBJ1-4
D: NA
V: TRBV5-1
size: NA
DNA: TGCGCCAGCAAACCTCTGGGGATCGCGAATGAAAAACTGTTTTTT
CDR3: CASKPLGIANEKLFF

J: TRBJ2-2
D: NA
V: TRBV4-2
size: NA
DNA: TGTGCCAGCAGCCAAGGGACAGCCGGGGAGCTGTTTTTT
CDR3: CASSQGTAGELFF

J: TRBJ2-3
D: NA
V: TRBV7-2
size: NA
DNA: TGTGCCAGCAGCGCCCGCGAAAAAACAGATACGCAGTATTTT
CDR3: CASSAREKTDTQYF

J: TRBJ1-3
D: NA
V: TRBV24-1
size: NA
DNA: TGTGCCACCAGTGATTTTGGGCCGTCATCTGGAAACGGTCGCACCATATATTTT
CDR3: CATSDFGPSSGNGRTIYF

J: TRBJ1-4
D: NA
V: TRBV20-1
size: NA
DNA: TGCAGTGCTAGAGATCTTCCAGGGCCAAGGATGGAAAAACTGTTTTTT
CDR3: CSARDLPGPRMEKLFF

J: TRBJ2-5
D: NA
V: TRBV6-5
size: few
DNA: TGTGCCAGCGGGAAGGCGGATCAAGAGACCCAGTACTTC
CDR3: CASGKADQETQYF